Listed below are T cell receptor beta chains from one sample, sequenced in a study of blood T cells in healthy people across ages. One entry per CDR3 protein results from TCRdb running MiXCR on the 5' RACE reads. This repertoire shows approximately 770,000 distinct CDR3 sequences, roughly 64% found once; its top ten account for 20% to 25%. Input material: blood. These receptor sequences come from a young man in good health. The CDR3 runs from the conserved cysteine through the conserved F or W. A D gene is named only where the DNA matches it firmly. The size entry is marked missing in some rows and otherwise reads once, few, many or a size class.

v_gene	d_gene	j_gene	abundance	CDR3aa	CDR3nt
TRBV7-2	.	TRBJ2-7	.	CASSLGSPISYEQYF	TGTGCCAGCAGCTTAGGCAGTCCGATTTCCTACGAGCAGTACTTC
TRBV5-1	.	TRBJ2-7	.	CASSLAGGAGERNEQYF	TGCGCCAGCAGCTTGGCCGGTGGGGCAGGGGAGAGGAATGAGCAGTACTTC
TRBV7-6	.	TRBJ2-7	.	CASSLRSGQGYEQYF	TGTGCCAGCAGCTTAAGGTCAGGTCAAGGCTACGAGCAGTACTTC
TRBV18	.	TRBJ1-2	.	CASSPRTEGTDYGYTF	TGTGCCAGCTCACCACGGACAGAGGGGACCGACTATGGCTACACCTTC
TRBV12-3/TRBV12-4	.	TRBJ1-1	.	CASRFWDTEAFF	TGTGCCAGCAGGTTTTGGGACACTGAAGCTTTCTTT
TRBV7-9	TRBD1	TRBJ2-7	.	CASSLTGQGTREQYF	TGTGCCAGCAGCTTAACGGGACAGGGGACTCGCGAGCAGTACTTC
TRBV3-1	.	TRBJ2-7	.	CASSQGEKSYEQYF	TGTGCCAGCAGCCAAGGAGAAAAAAGTTACGAGCAGTACTTC
TRBV18	.	TRBJ1-2	few	CASSPGDGADYGYTF	TGTGCCAGCTCACCAGGAGACGGGGCGGACTATGGCTACACCTTC
TRBV20-1	.	TRBJ1-5	.	CSARNPAGSTQHF	TGCAGTGCTAGGAACCCCGCAGGAAGTACCCAGCATTTT
TRBV7-2	TRBD1	TRBJ2-7	.	CASSYQGAHEQYF	TGTGCCAGCAGCTACCAGGGGGCCCACGAGCAGTACTTC
TRBV5-4	.	TRBJ2-6	few	CASSLDGLSGANVLTF	TGTGCCAGCAGCTTGGACGGCCTGTCTGGGGCCAACGTCCTGACTTTC
TRBV28	TRBD1	TRBJ2-1	.	CASSGTGGCDEQFF	TGTGCCAGCAGCGGGACAGGGGGCTGCGATGAGCAGTTCTTC
TRBV12-3/TRBV12-4	.	TRBJ2-3	.	CASNLGRGPGYAYF	TGTGCCAGCAACCTTGGTCGGGGGCCGGGATACGCGTATTTT
TRBV27	TRBD2	TRBJ2-3	.	CASGASGRNTDTQYF	TGTGCCAGCGGGGCTAGCGGGAGGAACACAGATACGCAGTATTTT
TRBV20-1	.	TRBJ2-7	.	CSAIGGLQTYEQYF	TGCAGTGCTATCGGGGGGCTACAGACCTACGAGCAGTACTTC
TRBV12-3/TRBV12-4	.	TRBJ2-3	.	CASSRLRSDTQYF	TGTGCCAGCAGCCGCCTTCGCTCAGATACGCAGTATTTT
TRBV4-3	.	TRBJ2-1	many	CASSQDSYNEQFF	TGCGCCAGCAGCCAGGACTCTTACAATGAGCAGTTCTTC
TRBV7-2	.	TRBJ2-3	.	CASSLSVRADTQYF	TGTGCCAGCAGCCTTAGCGTAAGGGCAGATACGCAGTATTTT
TRBV5-1	TRBD2	TRBJ2-1	.	CASSLWPLGGDRNEQFF	TGCGCCAGCAGCTTATGGCCCCTTGGGGGGGACCGCAATGAGCAGTTCTTC
TRBV11-2	TRBD2	TRBJ2-5	few	CASSSSRPGGQETQYF	TGTGCCAGCAGCTCCTCCCGGCCGGGGGGTCAAGAGACCCAGTACTTC
TRBV7-2	.	TRBJ2-7	few	CASSLNGDGPYEQYF	TGTGCCAGCAGCTTAAATGGGGACGGACCCTACGAGCAGTACTTC
TRBV6-2/TRBV6-3	.	TRBJ1-1	few	CASSYPHGGTEAFF	TGTGCCAGCAGTTACCCCCATGGAGGCACTGAAGCTTTCTTT
TRBV5-1	TRBD1	TRBJ1-5	few	CASSLEGTGNQPQHF	TGCGCCAGCAGCTTGGAAGGGACAGGGAATCAGCCCCAGCATTTT
TRBV29-1	.	TRBJ2-1	.	CSVHIGTSGEQFF	TGCAGCGTACACATCGGGACTTCTGGTGAGCAGTTCTTC
TRBV6-5	TRBD1	TRBJ1-2	once	CASRAGQGIYGYTF	TGTGCCAGCCGGGCGGGACAGGGAATTTATGGCTACACCTTC
TRBV7-2	.	TRBJ2-3	.	CASSLEVGEGNTQYF	TGTGCCAGCAGCTTAGAGGTGGGAGAAGGAAATACGCAGTATTTT
TRBV7-8	.	TRBJ1-5	.	CASSFGGQTYSNQPQHF	TGTGCCAGCAGCTTTGGCGGACAGACTTATAGCAATCAGCCCCAGCATTTT
TRBV7-2	.	TRBJ2-1	.	CASSLSAERHNEQFF	TGTGCCAGCAGCCTATCAGCGGAGCGACACAATGAGCAGTTCTTC
TRBV6-1	TRBD1	TRBJ1-5	.	CASSESLTGGDQPQHF	TGTGCCAGCAGTGAATCCTTGACAGGGGGTGATCAGCCCCAGCATTTT
TRBV5-1	TRBD2	TRBJ2-1	.	CASSSGLAGGAYNEQFF	TGCGCCAGCAGCTCGGGACTAGCGGGGGGCGCCTACAATGAGCAGTTCTTC
TRBV5-1	.	TRBJ2-1	.	CASGGRRDNEQFF	TGCGCCAGCGGGGGGCGGAGGGACAATGAGCAGTTCTTC
TRBV6-2/TRBV6-3	TRBD1	TRBJ1-2	.	CASSLADRGRNYGYTF	TGTGCCAGCAGCCTAGCGGACAGGGGAAGGAACTATGGCTACACCTTC
TRBV5-6	TRBD1	TRBJ2-1	few	CASSLTGIDEQFF	TGTGCCAGCAGCCTGACAGGGATCGATGAGCAGTTCTTC
TRBV6-1	.	TRBJ2-1	few	CASHTKPATNEQFF	TGTGCCAGCCATACGAAACCAGCGACCAATGAGCAGTTCTTC
TRBV6-5	.	TRBJ1-5	.	CASSYSRGPNQPQHF	TGTGCCAGCAGTTACTCGAGAGGGCCGAATCAGCCCCAGCATTTT
TRBV5-1	.	TRBJ2-7	once	CASNTGNSGSYNEQYF	TGCGCCAGCAATACAGGGAATTCGGGCTCCTACAATGAGCAGTACTTC
TRBV7-2	TRBD2	TRBJ2-3	many	CASSPIGGGSTDTQYF	TGTGCCAGCAGCCCTATCGGCGGGGGGAGCACAGATACGCAGTATTTT
TRBV5-1	TRBD2	TRBJ2-7	.	CASSPGTNAYEQYF	TGCGCCAGCAGCCCCGGGACTAATGCCTACGAGCAGTACTTC
TRBV10-3	.	TRBJ2-1	.	CAISAGLETQFF	TGTGCCATCAGTGCGGGGCTAGAGACCCAGTTCTTC
TRBV7-2	.	TRBJ2-3	.	CASSENRVSTDTQYF	TGTGCCAGCAGTGAGAACAGGGTTAGCACAGATACGCAGTATTTT
TRBV20-1	.	TRBJ2-7	.	CSARDPELTSNEQYF	TGCAGTGCTAGAGATCCGGAGCTCACCTCTAACGAGCAGTACTTC
TRBV20-1	.	TRBJ2-5	.	CSARDFAGLRPETQYF	TGCAGTGCTAGAGATTTCGCGGGGCTTCGTCCAGAGACCCAGTACTTC
TRBV6-1	.	TRBJ2-1	.	CASSEARGGYEQFF	TGTGCCAGCAGTGAAGCACGAGGGGGGTATGAGCAGTTCTTC
TRBV6-1	.	TRBJ1-2	once	CASSEELRNYGYTF	TGTGCCAGCAGTGAAGAGTTGAGAAACTATGGCTACACCTTC
TRBV20-1	.	TRBJ2-7	.	CSVSRILTYEQYF	TGCAGTGTATCCAGAATTCTGACCTACGAGCAGTACTTC
TRBV28	TRBD1	TRBJ2-4	few	CASSSPGQGGGEQYF	TGTGCCAGCAGTTCACCGGGACAGGGGGGCGGGGAGCAGTACTTC
TRBV24-1	.	TRBJ2-5	.	CATSDTGAETQYF	TGTGCCACCAGTGACACCGGTGCAGAGACCCAGTACTTC
TRBV4-1	.	TRBJ1-1	few	CASSQDVRGGTEAFF	TGCGCCAGCAGCCAAGATGTGCGAGGGGGTACTGAAGCTTTCTTT